The clone carrying this T cell receptor beta chain was seen at least ten times. The antigen remains unidentified. The V segment lost 6 bases and the J segment 3 bases; nucleotides outside the gene matches: 4. This CDR3 has 15 amino acids. From germline, CDR1 is SGHTA and CDR2 FQGTGA. Preparation of the TCRbeta library used unique molecular identifiers. TCRdb passed the PCR reads through MiXCR, listing each CDR3 protein once. This sample carries about 580,000 distinct CDR3 sequences, 23% of them seen once, and the ten largest clones take around an eighth. This sample stems from a study of T-cell reconstitution after alpha-beta-depleted transplantation in children. General study findings and limits: Expanded graft clones numbering several hundred reportedly gave rise to alpha-beta T cells about two months after transplant. It was surviving recipient T cells and thymic progenitors that gave some patients high TCRbeta diversity at day 60.

The TCR sequence derives from a boy under three years old who had a stem cell transplant for acute myeloid leukemia, so the T cells may come from the graft donor. The chain has TRBV7-3 and TRBJ2-1; the match to TRBD2 covers 11 bases. Sequencing was performed on PBMCs, mostly from graft donor cells, taken 360 days after TCRalphabeta/CD19-depleted stem cell transplant. The DNA of the CDR3 is TGTGCCAGCAGTTTAGCGGGGGGGGACTACAATGAGCAGTTCTTC. It translates to CASSLAGGDYNEQFF.